The 24 T cell receptor beta chains below come from one sample, sequenced in a study of shared clonotypes between healthy human individuals. Clones were read by immunoSEQ multiplex PCR, and TCRdb kept only the in-frame ones, dropping some. The sample lists around 1.1 million clones, roughly 80% seen once, with 0.89% in the top ten. Sequenced material: memory CD4+ T cells from PBMCs. The subset denotes: CD45RA-negative fraction. The source of these receptors is a man younger than 30 in good health. Some clones in this sample may be carry-over from other donors' samples.

This chain connects TRBV2 to TRBJ2-7, with 8 bases fitting TRBD1. With V trimmed by 3 bases and J by 0 bases, 1 base remained unmatched. The CDR3 totals 14 residues. CDR1 and CDR2 from the germline V gene are SNHLY and FYNNEI. The CDR3 region is CASSDRGHSYEQYF. In DNA form, the CDR3 reads TGTGCCAGCAGTGACAGGGGGCACTCCTACGAGCAGTACTTC.

The chain is built from TRBV25-1 and TRBJ1-1, with 9 positions matching TRBD1. The CDR3 runs to 15 residues. The germline CDR1 and CDR2 sequences are MGHDK and SYGVNS. With V trimmed by 3 bases and J by 5 bases, 7 bases remained unmatched. CDR3 bases: TGTGCCAGCAGTGAGGGGGACAGGGCCGGTACTGAAGCTTTCTTT. Its protein product is CASSEGDRAGTEAFF.

With respect to this clone: Mismatch with germline at one junction end may stem from a read error. J is TRBJ2-7 and V is TRBV4-1; 7 positions agree with TRBD2. Germline CDR1 MGHRA, CDR2 YSYEKL. This CDR3 region has 15 residues. The CDR3 bases are TGCGCCAGCAGCCAAGATTTGGGGCGGGAGATTCCGACATGGTTC. It codes for CASSQDLGREIPTWF.

This chain joins TRBV7-2 and TRBJ2-3; the D is unclear. CDR3 length equals 13 residues. Per the germline V gene, CDR1 is SGHTA and CDR2 is FQGNSA. V lost 3 bases and J 0 bases, leaving 4 bases between the germline ends. The chain's CDR3 is CASSFPSTDTQYF. For the CDR3, the DNA is TGTGCCAGCAGCTTTCCTAGCACAGATACGCAGTATTTT.

The chain couples TRBV15 to TRBJ2-1; 8 bases are shared with TRBD2. V was clipped by 1 base and J by 13 bases; unmatched bases: 9. CDR1 LNHNV and CDR2 YYDKDF come from the germline V gene (reference sequence). The CDR3 has 14 residues. In DNA, the CDR3 is TGTGCCACCAGCAGAGGAGGAGGCGGGAGGTTCCAGTTCTTC. It is translated as CATSRGGGGRFQFF.

The rearrangement joins TRBV5-8 to TRBJ1-3; perhaps TRBD1 as D (6 bases). Looked up from germline, CDR1 is SGHTS and CDR2 is YDEGEE. Deletions cut 4 bases from V and 0 bases from J, with 17 bases between. There are 17 residues in the CDR3. DNA for the CDR3: TGTGCCAGCAGCCATTTGACAGGAGGGTTCTCTGGAAACACCATATATTTT. Translated, it gives CASSHLTGGFSGNTIYF.

This clone showed up just once. The same CDR3 can be traced to other DNA sequences in this sample. The chain combines TRBV4-1 with TRBJ2-7; D call uncertain. The CDR3 is made up of 17 amino acids. In germline, CDR1 is MGHRA, CDR2 YSYEKL. The V and J ends lost 1 base and 0 bases respectively, with 16 bases between them. The CDR3 sequence: CASSQVGQRLSSYEQYF. The DNA of the CDR3 is TGCGCCAGCAGCCAAGTAGGGCAGCGTTTGAGCTCCTACGAGCAGTACTTC.

There are a few counts of this clone. V usage is TRBV19 and J usage is TRBJ1-2, with D perhaps TRBD1 (5 bases). The CDR3 runs 12 residues. Germline CDR1 reads LNHDA; CDR2 reads SQIVND (reference sequence). Trimming took 5 bases from V and 8 from J, leaving 12 bases between them. The CDR3 sequence is CASSASGWGYTF. The CDR3 DNA sequence: TGTGCCAGTAGTGCCTCAGGGTGGGGCTACACCTTC.

V is TRBV29-1 and J is TRBJ2-5; possible D gene TRBD1, 5 bases. Per germline, CDR1 SQVTM and CDR2 ANQGSEA. The CDR3 loop spans 14 amino acids. V gave up 1 base and J gave up 11 bases, with 20 bases separating them. In nucleotides, the CDR3 is TGCAGCGTTGAAGGGCAGGGCCCTCCAGGAGAGCAGTACTTC. As protein: CSVEGQGPPGEQYF.

V usage is TRBV4-1 and J usage is TRBJ1-3; perhaps TRBD1 as D (5 bases). CDR3 length: 16 amino acids. Between the trimmed V and J ends, which lost 5 bases and 4 bases, there was a span of 18 bases. CDR1 is MGHRA and CDR2 is YSYEKL in the germline V gene. CDR3 loop: CASSGAKVQGGNTIYF. The CDR3 DNA sequence: TGCGCCAGCAGCGGGGCAAAGGTGCAGGGCGGAAACACCATATATTTT.

The chain has TRBV11-2 and TRBJ1-2; D is possibly TRBD1 (5 bases). The CDR3 has 16 residues. Germline V lookup: CDR1 SGHAT, CDR2 FQNNGV. Trimming removed 3 bases from V and 8 bases from J, with 22 bases in between. The CDR3 region is CASSLATGTVGVGYTF. CDR3 DNA sequence: TGTGCCAGCAGCTTGGCGACCGGGACGGTCGGCGTGGGCTACACCTTC.

This clone was detected a few times. The chain is built from TRBV27 and TRBJ2-1, with 12 bases aligning to TRBD2. J gave up 10 bases and V 8 bases, and 15 bases lay outside the gene matches. The CDR3 length is 16 residues. In germline, CDR1 is MNHEY, CDR2 SMNVEV (reference sequence). The CDR3 spells CASGYPSGRVSGEQFF. CDR3 bases: TGTGCCAGCGGATACCCTAGCGGGAGGGTCAGCGGGGAGCAGTTCTTC.

The chain carries TRBV30 and TRBJ2-6; D gene uncertain. The CDR3 is made up of 13 amino acids. The germline gives CDR1 GTSNPN, CDR2 SVGIG (reference sequence). Trimming removed 8 bases from V and 0 bases from J, with 8 bases in between. The CDR3 spells CAASLSGANVLTF. CDR3 nucleotides: TGTGCCGCCTCCCTCTCTGGGGCCAACGTCCTGACTTTC.

The chain is built from TRBV13 and TRBJ2-3, with 7 bases that match TRBD2. Looked up from germline, CDR1 is PRHDT and CDR2 is FYEKMQ (reference sequence). Losses at the gene ends were 1 base for V and 11 bases for J; bases not matched to a gene: 6. This CDR3 spans 13 amino acids. CDR3 residues: CASSLAGGEKQYF. CDR3 nucleotide sequence: TGTGCCAGCAGCTTAGCGGGAGGCGAGAAGCAGTATTTT.

This clone was picked up many times. The V gene is TRBV2, the J gene TRBJ2-5, with 9 nucleotides matching TRBD1. CDR3 length: 17 amino acids. V dropped 0 bases and J dropped 5; count of bases not matched to a gene: 10. The V gene's germline CDR1 is SNHLY and CDR2 FYNNEI. The CDR3 DNA is TGTGCCAGCAGTGAAGCGAGAACAGGGGGCCTGAGGGAGACCCAGTACTTC. It translates to CASSEARTGGLRETQYF.

J is TRBJ2-3 and V is TRBV5-6; no clear D gene. The CDR3 loop spans 14 amino acids. Trimming took off 0 bases at V and 1 base at J, with 6 bases between the two ends. Germline V gives CDR1 SGHDT, CDR2 YYEEEE. This CDR3 is CASSLGEGTDTQYF. CDR3 DNA: TGTGCCAGCAGCTTGGGAGAGGGCACAGATACGCAGTATTTT.

This clone was counted once. V gene TRBV9 combines with J gene TRBJ2-3, with 8 bases fitting TRBD2. Germline assignment: CDR1 SGDLS and CDR2 YYNGEE. This CDR3 contains 17 residues. The ends lost 1 base at V and 0 bases at J; junction bases unmatched: 7. The CDR3 region is CASSVQSGGGSTDTQYF. The CDR3 DNA is TGTGCCAGCAGCGTACAGTCGGGAGGGGGTAGCACAGATACGCAGTATTTT. Filled out from reference TRBV9 and TRBJ2-3, the complete variable domain reads DSGVTQTPKHLITATGQRVTLRCSPRSGDLSVYWYQQSLDQGLQFLIQYYNGEERAKGNILERFSAQQFPDLHSELNLSSLELGDSALYFCASSVQSGGGSTDTQYFGPGTRLTVL.

This chain joins TRBV9 and TRBJ2-2, with a tentative D call TRBD1 (6 bases). CDR1 is SGDLS, CDR2 YYNGEE, per germline. This CDR3 is 16 amino acids long. V was trimmed by 0 bases and J by 5 bases, leaving 14 bases between them. The DNA of the CDR3 is TGTGCCAGCAGCGTAGGATCCCAGGGGTGGACCGGGGAGCTGTTTTTT. Translation gives CASSVGSQGWTGELFF.

This clone occurred once. The DNA for the CDR3 is TGTGCCAGCTGGGGGGAGGGCTACGAGCAGTACTTC. It yields the protein CASWGEGYEQYF. This sequence joins TRBV2 and TRBJ2-7; 7 bases are a match to TRBD2. Unmatched junction bases numbered 4, after V lost 8 bases and J lost 3 bases. The germline V gene encodes CDR1 SNHLY and CDR2 FYNNEI. CDR3 size: 12 residues.

The table lists this clone with a few counts. V is TRBV10-1 and J is TRBJ2-5, with TRBD2 identical over 13 bases. The DNA end is a closer match to TRBJ2-7, so the J assignment may be wrong. The CDR3 has 16 residues. Germline V gene sequence: CDR1 WNHNN, CDR2 SYGVQD (reference sequence). The CDR3 is CASSEGLAGAGYEQYF. Here the CDR3 DNA reads TGCGCCAGCAGTGAGGGACTAGCGGGAGCGGGTTACGAGCAGTACTTC.

In its sample, this clone was seen a few times. The gene calls are TRBV2 and TRBJ1-5; a possible D gene is TRBD1 (5 bases). V was shortened by 5 bases and J by 0 bases, with 11 bases between the two germline ends. CDR1 SNHLY and CDR2 FYNNEI come from the germline V gene. The length of the CDR3 is 15 residues. The DNA of the CDR3 is TGTGCCAGCAGTTCGGACACATATAGCAATCAGCCCCAGCATTTT. It specifies CASSSDTYSNQPQHF.

This clone was observed a single time. A read error may be the cause here, since a much bigger clone is one base away. This CDR3 is also generated by other DNA sequences in the sample. The rearrangement joins TRBV30 to TRBJ2-5, with D uncertain. Germline values: CDR1 GTSNPN, CDR2 SVGIG (reference sequence). The CDR3 sequence is 12 residues long. The CDR3 DNA reads TGTGCTTGGAGAAACTTCGGAGAGACCCAGTACTTC. Amino acid sequence: CAWRNFGETQYF.

This clone was seen once. The chain uses TRBV6-5 and TRBJ2-1; D is possibly TRBD1 or TRBD2 (5 bases each). From germline, CDR1 is MNHEY and CDR2 SVGAGI. The V end lost 6 bases, the J end lost 10 bases, and 22 bases lay between the germline ends. The CDR3 runs 15 residues. CDR3 nucleotide sequence: TGTGCCAGCAGCCATTCTTTTGGGACGCCAAGCGAGCAGTTCTTC. Its protein product is CASSHSFGTPSEQFF.

The chain carries TRBV28 and TRBJ2-5; possibly TRBD2 for D (6 bases). From germline, CDR1 is MDHEN and CDR2 SYDVKM. The CDR3 spans 13 residues. With 2 bases removed from V and 7 bases from J, the gap between germline ends came to 11 bases. CDR3 region: CASSLAGRGTQYF. CDR3 sequence (DNA): TGTGCCAGCAGTTTAGCGGGGAGAGGGACCCAGTACTTC.